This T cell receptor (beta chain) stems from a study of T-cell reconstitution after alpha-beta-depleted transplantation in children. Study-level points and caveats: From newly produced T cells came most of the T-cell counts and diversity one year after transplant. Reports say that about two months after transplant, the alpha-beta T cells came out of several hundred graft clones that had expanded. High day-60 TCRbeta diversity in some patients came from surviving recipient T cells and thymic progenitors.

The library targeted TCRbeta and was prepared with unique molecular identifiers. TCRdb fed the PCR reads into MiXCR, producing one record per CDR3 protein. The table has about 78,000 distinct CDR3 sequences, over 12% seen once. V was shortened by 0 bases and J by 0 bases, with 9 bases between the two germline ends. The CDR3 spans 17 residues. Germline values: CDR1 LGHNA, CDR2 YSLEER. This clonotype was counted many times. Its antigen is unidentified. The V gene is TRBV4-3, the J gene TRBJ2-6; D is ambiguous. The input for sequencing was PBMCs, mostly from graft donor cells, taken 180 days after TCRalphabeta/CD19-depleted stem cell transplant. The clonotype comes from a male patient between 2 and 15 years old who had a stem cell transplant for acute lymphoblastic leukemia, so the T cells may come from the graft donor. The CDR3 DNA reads TGCGCCAGCAGCCAAGAAGGAGATTACTCTGGGGCCAACGTCCTGACTTTC. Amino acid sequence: CASSQEGDYSGANVLTF.